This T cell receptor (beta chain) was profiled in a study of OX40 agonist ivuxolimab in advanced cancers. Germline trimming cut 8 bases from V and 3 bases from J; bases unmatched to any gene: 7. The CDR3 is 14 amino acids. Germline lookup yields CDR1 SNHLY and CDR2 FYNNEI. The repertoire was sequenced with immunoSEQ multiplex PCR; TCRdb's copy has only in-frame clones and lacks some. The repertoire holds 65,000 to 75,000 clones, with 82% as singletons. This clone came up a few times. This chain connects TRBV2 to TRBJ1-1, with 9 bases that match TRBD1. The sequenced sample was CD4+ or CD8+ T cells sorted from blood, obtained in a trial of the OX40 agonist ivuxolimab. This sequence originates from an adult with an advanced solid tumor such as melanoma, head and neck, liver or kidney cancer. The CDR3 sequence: CASVSRQGDTEAFF. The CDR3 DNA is TGTGCCAGCGTAAGCAGACAGGGGGACACTGAAGCTTTCTTT.